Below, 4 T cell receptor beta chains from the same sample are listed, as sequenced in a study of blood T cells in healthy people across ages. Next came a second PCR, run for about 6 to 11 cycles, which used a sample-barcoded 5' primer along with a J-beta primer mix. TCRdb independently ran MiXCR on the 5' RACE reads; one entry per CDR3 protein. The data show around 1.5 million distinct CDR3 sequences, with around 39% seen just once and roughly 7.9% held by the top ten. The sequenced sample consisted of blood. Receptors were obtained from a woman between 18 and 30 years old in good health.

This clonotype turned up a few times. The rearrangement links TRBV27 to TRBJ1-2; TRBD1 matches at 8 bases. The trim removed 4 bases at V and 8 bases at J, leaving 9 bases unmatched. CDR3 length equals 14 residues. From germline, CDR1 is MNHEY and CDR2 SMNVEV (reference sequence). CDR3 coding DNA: TGTGCCAGCAGTTCACAGGGGGTTGGCAGCGGCTACACCTTC. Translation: CASSSQGVGSGYTF.

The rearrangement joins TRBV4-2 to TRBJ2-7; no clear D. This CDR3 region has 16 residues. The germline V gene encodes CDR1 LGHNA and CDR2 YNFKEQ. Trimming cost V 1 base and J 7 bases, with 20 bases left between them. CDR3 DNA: TGTGCCAGCAGCCAAGTCACTACCACCCCCTACAATGAGCAGTACTTC. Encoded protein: CASSQVTTTPYNEQYF.

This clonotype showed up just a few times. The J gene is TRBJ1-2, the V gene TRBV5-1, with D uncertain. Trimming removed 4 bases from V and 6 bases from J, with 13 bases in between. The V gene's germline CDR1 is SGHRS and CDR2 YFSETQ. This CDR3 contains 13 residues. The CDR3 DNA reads TGCGCCAGCAGCCCTCCTGTATCGAATGGCTACACCTTC. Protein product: CASSPPVSNGYTF.

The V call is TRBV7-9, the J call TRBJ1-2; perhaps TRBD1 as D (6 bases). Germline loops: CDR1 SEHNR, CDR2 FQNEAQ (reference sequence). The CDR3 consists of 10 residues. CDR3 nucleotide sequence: TGTTCCATACAGGGAGAAGGCTACACCTTC. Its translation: CSIQGEGYTF. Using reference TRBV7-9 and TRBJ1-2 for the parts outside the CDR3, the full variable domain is DTGVSQNPRHKITKRGQNVTFRCDPISEHNRLYWYRQTLGQGPEFLTYFQNEAQLEKSRLLSDRFSAERPKGSFSTLEIQRTEQGDSAMYLCSIQGEGYTFGSGTRLTVV.